One sample yielded the 28 T cell receptor beta chains listed below, sequenced in a study of blood T cell repertoires in COVID-19. The protocol was immunoSEQ multiplex PCR, while the TCRdb copy is restricted to in-frame clones and leaves out a portion. This sample has 95,000 to 150,000 clones, with 81% found just once. Sequenced sample: peripheral blood. The receptors shown here come from a man aged 25-40 years with COVID-19, enrolled during active disease.

V gene TRBV30 combines with J gene TRBJ1-2; D is uncertain. In germline, CDR1 is GTSNPN, CDR2 SVGIG (reference sequence). Deletions cut 4 bases from V and 6 bases from J, with 18 bases between. This CDR3 region has 14 residues. CDR3 sequence reads: CAWTLPRRGDGYTF. CDR3 DNA sequence: TGTGCCTGGACCCTACCGAGACGCGGGGATGGCTACACCTTC.

The V gene is TRBV28, the J gene TRBJ2-7; D may be TRBD1 (6 bases). V dropped 4 bases and J dropped 5 bases, with 12 bases sitting between them. The CDR3 runs to 13 residues. In germline, CDR1 is MDHEN, CDR2 SYDVKM. Here the CDR3 DNA reads TGTGCCAGCAGTTCCGTGTCAGGGGACGAGCAGTACTTC. Amino acids: CASSSVSGDEQYF.

V is TRBV19 and J is TRBJ1-2; D might be TRBD1 (5 bases). The CDR3 length is 13 residues. V was shortened by 8 bases and J by 3 bases, with 13 bases between the two germline ends. Germline V gives CDR1 LNHDA, CDR2 SQIVND (reference sequence). The chain's CDR3 is CASSPGEYYGYTF. Here the CDR3 DNA reads TGTGCCAGTTCACCGGGGGAGTACTATGGCTACACCTTC.

V is TRBV5-6 and J is TRBJ2-7; D is perhaps TRBD2 (5 bases). CDR1 is SGHDT and CDR2 is YYEEEE in the germline V gene. This CDR3 is built from 12 residues. Trimming stripped 4 bases from V and 7 bases from J, with 12 bases between. Here the CDR3 DNA reads TGTGCCAGCAGCCCCGTTTCGGGGGAGCAGTACTTC. It encodes CASSPVSGEQYF.

In this sample, this clone turned up once. CDR3 bases: TGCGCCAGCAGTGATATTTCGGGACAACACCATGGCTACACCTTC. Its protein is CASSDISGQHHGYTF. The rearrangement joins TRBV10-2 to TRBJ1-2; TRBD1 is a possible D gene (6 bases). The length of the CDR3 is 15 residues. CDR1 WSHSY and CDR2 SAAADI come from the germline V gene. V lost 3 bases, J lost 6 bases, and 17 bases lay in between.

The J gene is TRBJ2-1, the V gene TRBV5-1; no definite D call. The germline V gene has CDR1 SGHRS and CDR2 YFSETQ. The CDR3 has 14 amino acids. Trimming left V 5 bases short and J 3 bases short, with 12 bases between. CDR3 in DNA: TGCGCCAGCAGGACTCCCGAGTTCTACAATGAGCAGTTCTTC. Translating gives CASRTPEFYNEQFF.

V gene TRBV19 combines with J gene TRBJ1-4, with 7 nucleotides matching TRBD1. V trimming: 0 bases; J trimming: 0 bases; junction bases outside the gene matches: 22. This CDR3 region has 23 residues. The germline V gene encodes CDR1 LNHDA and CDR2 SQIVND (reference sequence). The chain's CDR3 is CASSIDTGRGFILSPTTNEKLFF. The CDR3 DNA reads as TGTGCCAGTAGTATAGATACAGGCAGGGGGTTCATCTTATCTCCCACAACTAATGAAAAACTGTTTTTT.

This rearrangement joins TRBV5-1 to TRBJ2-3; possibly TRBD1 for D (5 bases). This CDR3 spans 15 amino acids. Germline V gene data show CDR1 as SGHRS and CDR2 as YFSETQ. V lost 0 bases and J 6 bases, leaving 14 bases between the germline ends. For the CDR3, the DNA is TGCGCCAGCAGCTTGGCGGGTAGGGGCCATGATACGCAGTATTTT. Translating it yields CASSLAGRGHDTQYF.

J is TRBJ2-7 and V is TRBV3-1 (or the pseudogene TRBV3-2), with D uncertain. CDR3 size: 11 residues. CDR1 is LGHDT and CDR2 is YNNKEL in the germline V gene (reference sequence). V was pared by 1 base and J by 7 bases, with 5 bases between. The CDR3 is CASSQAEEQYF. In DNA form, the CDR3 reads TGTGCCAGCAGCCAAGCTGAGGAGCAGTACTTC.

This clone was counted between two and nine times. The chain combines TRBV19 with TRBJ1-1; 10 nucleotides line up with TRBD1. This CDR3 is 14 amino acids long. Germline V lookup: CDR1 LNHDA, CDR2 SQIVND (reference sequence). V lost 8 bases to trimming and J lost 5 bases; unmatched junction nucleotides: 8. DNA for the CDR3: TGTGCCAGTGGTTCGGGACAGGGGATAACTGAAGCTTTCTTT. This sequence encodes CASGSGQGITEAFF.

This rearrangement joins TRBV6-4 to TRBJ2-1; TRBD2 matches at 7 bases. V lost 0 bases, J lost 4 bases, and 6 bases stayed unmatched. CDR1 MRHNA and CDR2 SNTAGT come from the germline V gene. The CDR3 totals 16 residues. The CDR3 sequence is CASSDSREGPYNEQFF. CDR3 sequence (DNA): TGTGCCAGCAGTGACTCGAGGGAGGGACCATACAATGAGCAGTTCTTC.

The sample holds a few counts of this clone. V is TRBV7-8 and J is TRBJ2-7; 10 bases are shared with TRBD1. There are 16 residues in the CDR3. CDR1 is SGHVS, CDR2 FQNEAQ, per germline. The V gene end was trimmed by 2 bases and the J gene end by 2 bases; junction bases not matched to a gene: 6. Here the CDR3 reads CASSLSKTGGTYEQYF. The CDR3 bases are TGTGCCAGCAGCTTATCTAAGACAGGGGGCACCTACGAGCAGTACTTC.

J is TRBJ1-5 and V is TRBV28, with 8 bases matching TRBD1. Trimming took 5 bases from V and 2 from J; bases not matched to a gene: 14. Germline assignment: CDR1 MDHEN and CDR2 SYDVKM. The CDR3 consists of 18 residues. The CDR3 nucleotides are TGTGCCAGCAGTCCACCCACACCGACAGGGGCCCGCAATCAGCCCCAGCATTTT. This sequence encodes CASSPPTPTGARNQPQHF.

Comment on this clone: Other DNA sequences within the sample encode an identical CDR3. The chain links TRBV7-9 to TRBJ1-1; D gene ambiguous. Trimming stripped 3 bases from V and 1 base from J, with 9 bases between. This CDR3 is built from 14 residues. CDR1 is SEHNR and CDR2 is FQNEAQ in the germline V gene (reference sequence). CDR3 region: CASSFDRANTEAFF. DNA for the CDR3: TGTGCCAGCAGCTTTGATCGAGCGAACACTGAAGCTTTCTTT.

The J gene is TRBJ2-3, the V gene TRBV7-3, with D hard to call. Germline V gives CDR1 SGHTA, CDR2 FQGTGA. Trimming stripped 2 bases from V and 4 bases from J, with 10 bases between. The length of the CDR3 is 14 residues. CDR3 in DNA: TGTGCCAGCAGCTTAGGCAGAACCGCAGATACGCAGTATTTT. Translation gives CASSLGRTADTQYF. The full variable domain, in which reference TRBV7-3 and TRBJ2-3 provide the parts outside the CDR3, is GAGVSQTPSNKVTEKGKYVELRCDPISGHTALYWYRQSLGQGPEFLIYFQGTGAADDSGLPNDRFFAVRPEGSVSTLKIQRTERGDSAVYLCASSLGRTADTQYFGPGTRLTVL.

The J gene is TRBJ1-4, the V gene TRBV18; 8 bases agree with TRBD1. Germline trimming cut 4 bases from V and 0 bases from J; bases unmatched to any gene: 1. The CDR3 totals 15 residues. Germline assignment: CDR1 KGHSH and CDR2 LQKENI. CDR3 in DNA: TGTGCCAGCTCACAACAGGGGGCAACTAATGAAAAACTGTTTTTT. Translating gives CASSQQGATNEKLFF.

The V gene is TRBV5-1, the J gene TRBJ2-5, with TRBD2 identical over 9 bases. V lost 1 base and J lost 2; bases outside the gene matches: 0. Germline CDR1 and CDR2: SGHRS and YFSETQ. This CDR3 has 14 amino acids. CDR3 in DNA: TGCGCCAGCAGCTTGAGCGGGGGGCAAGAGACCCAGTACTTC. Translation: CASSLSGGQETQYF.

The chain links TRBV28 to TRBJ2-1; 14 bases map to TRBD2. Germline CDR1 is MDHEN and CDR2 is SYDVKM. V shed 4 bases and J 7 bases; nucleotides not matched to a gene: 9. The CDR3 is made up of 17 amino acids. Written as DNA, the CDR3 is TGTGCCAGCAGTTCACACTCCGGGACTAGCGGGGGAAATGAGCAGTTCTTC. Translated: CASSSHSGTSGGNEQFF. The full variable domain, in which reference TRBV28 and TRBJ2-1 provide the parts outside the CDR3, is DVKVTQSSRYLVKRTGEKVFLECVQDMDHENMFWYRQDPGLGLRLIYFSYDVKMKEKGDIPEGYSVSREKKERFSLILESASTNQTSMYLCASSSHSGTSGGNEQFFGPGTRLTVL.

V usage is TRBV3-1 (or the pseudogene TRBV3-2) and J usage is TRBJ2-3; unclear D gene. From germline, CDR1 is LGHDT and CDR2 YNNKEL (reference sequence). V shed 1 base and J shed 4 bases, with 12 bases lying between them. The CDR3 covers 15 residues. The CDR3 protein is CASSQGLLFADTQYF. DNA for the CDR3: TGTGCCAGCAGCCAAGGACTTTTGTTTGCAGATACGCAGTATTTT.

This chain connects TRBV18 to TRBJ2-1, with 10 bases aligning to TRBD2. This CDR3 is built from 15 residues. From germline, CDR1 is KGHSH and CDR2 LQKENI. Trimming removed 6 bases from V and 2 bases from J; junction bases left unmatched: 4. The chain's CDR3 is CASSAGTSAYNEQFF. CDR3 bases: TGTGCCAGCTCTGCCGGGACTAGCGCCTACAATGAGCAGTTCTTC.

This chain joins TRBV27 and TRBJ1-1, with TRBD1 as a possible D gene (6 bases). This CDR3 region has 17 residues. Trimming took 5 bases from V and 5 from J, leaving 24 bases between them. CDR1 MNHEY and CDR2 SMNVEV come from the germline V gene (reference sequence). The CDR3 loop reads CASSPRPIEIGGTEAFF. CDR3 bases: TGTGCCAGCAGTCCACGACCAATAGAAATAGGGGGAACTGAAGCTTTCTTT.

The chain links TRBV6-4 to TRBJ2-3; TRBD2 matches at 13 bases. The junction had 15 bases not matched to a gene; V was cut back by 7 bases and J by 5 bases. CDR1 is MRHNA, CDR2 SNTAGT, per germline. The CDR3 is made up of 18 amino acids. CDR3 protein: CASIGETSGRRSLDTQYF. The CDR3 bases are TGTGCCAGCATCGGGGAGACTAGCGGGAGGAGGTCCTTAGATACGCAGTATTTT.

With respect to this clone: Other nucleotide sequences from this sample produce the same CDR3. V is TRBV28 and J is TRBJ2-5, with D maybe TRBD1 (6 bases). The CDR3 length is 14 residues. Germline V gives CDR1 MDHEN, CDR2 SYDVKM. Deletions cut 6 bases from V and 0 bases from J, with 11 bases between. The chain's CDR3 is CASSSQGYQETQYF. In nucleotides, the CDR3 is TGTGCCAGCAGCTCCCAGGGGTACCAAGAGACCCAGTACTTC. Full variable domain (missing parts from reference TRBV28 and TRBJ2-5): DVKVTQSSRYLVKRTGEKVFLECVQDMDHENMFWYRQDPGLGLRLIYFSYDVKMKEKGDIPEGYSVSREKKERFSLILESASTNQTSMYLCASSSQGYQETQYFGPGTRLLVL.

This rearrangement joins TRBV6-1 to TRBJ1-2; a weak D match, TRBD1 (6 bases). This CDR3 has 15 amino acids. CDR1 is MNHNS and CDR2 is SASEGT in the germline V gene. The V end was cut by 2 bases, the J end by 4 bases, with 14 bases between. CDR3 amino acids: CASSETGGGFYGYTF. The CDR3 DNA sequence: TGTGCCAGCAGTGAAACTGGGGGGGGCTTCTATGGCTACACCTTC.

This chain joins TRBV6-5 and TRBJ1-2; 7 bases fit TRBD1. The V and J ends lost 0 bases and 4 bases, in that order; junction bases with no gene match: 5. The CDR3 consists of 15 residues. Germline V gives CDR1 MNHEY, CDR2 SVGAGI. The CDR3 nucleotides are TGTGCCAGCAGTTACTCCTACAGGGGTGGCTATGGCTACACCTTC. Its translation: CASSYSYRGGYGYTF.

The chain joins TRBV11-3 to TRBJ2-2, with 9 positions matching TRBD1. The V gene end was trimmed by 5 bases and the J gene end by 3 bases; junction bases not matched to a gene: 7. Germline-derived CDR1 and CDR2 are SGHNT and YENEEA. The CDR3 sequence is 16 residues long. CDR3 sequence: CASSGGQGWYTGELFF. The CDR3 DNA sequence: TGTGCCAGCAGCGGGGGACAGGGTTGGTACACCGGGGAGCTGTTTTTT. Filled out from reference TRBV11-3 and TRBJ2-2, the complete variable domain reads EAGVVQSPRYKIIEKKQPVAFWCNPISGHNTLYWYLQNLGQGPELLIRYENEEAVDDSQLPKDRFSAERLKGVDSTLKIQPAELGDSAVYLCASSGGQGWYTGELFFGEGSRLTVL.

The chain uses TRBV6-2 or TRBV6-3 and TRBJ1-1, with D possibly matching TRBD1 (5 bases). The CDR3 covers 17 residues. V lost 0 bases and J lost 2, with 16 bases in between. CDR1 MNHEY and CDR2 SVGEGT come from the germline V gene. The CDR3 DNA follows: TGTGCCAGCAGTTACTCCCCAGGCGGGAGGGGTAACACTGAAGCTTTCTTT. Encoded protein: CASSYSPGGRGNTEAFF.

V gene TRBV27 combines with J gene TRBJ2-5; 8 bases map to TRBD2. The CDR3 loop spans 15 amino acids. Per germline, CDR1 MNHEY and CDR2 SMNVEV (reference sequence). Trimming at V came to 5 bases and at J to 6 bases, leaving 11 bases not matched to a gene. The CDR3 protein is CASSTTAGVRKTQYF. In nucleotides, the CDR3 is TGTGCCAGCAGTACCACAGCGGGAGTAAGAAAGACCCAGTACTTC.